The present entry profiles one T cell receptor beta chain with its context. The table came from immunoSEQ multiplex PCR; TCRdb's copy has only in-frame clones and leaves some out. Of under 1,100,000 clones in the sample, approximately 80% were seen once. The data originate from a study of shared clonotypes between healthy human individuals. CDR3 length equals 18 residues. Germline V gene sequence: CDR1 SNHLY, CDR2 FYNNEI. V was clipped by 8 bases and J by 1 base; unmatched bases: 10. J is TRBJ2-4 and V is TRBV2; 14 nucleotides line up with TRBD2. The clonotype comes from a man aged 18 to 35 in good health. Some clones in this sample may be carry-over from other donors' samples. The material sequenced was memory CD4+ T cells from PBMCs. Subset described: CD45RA-negative fraction. The CDR3 spells CASGGLAGVPVAKNIQYF. The CDR3 region has the DNA TGTGCCAGCGGGGGACTAGCGGGAGTACCCGTTGCCAAAAACATTCAGTACTTC.